These 17 T cell receptor beta chains were all obtained from the same sample, sequenced in a study of T cell responses to AZD1222 COVID-19 vaccine (dated by TCRdb to 2020 to 2023). Reading the label with the study, this specimen's time point is: about 28 days (+/-7) after the second vaccine dose. The library relied on the immunoSEQ multiplex PCR assay. Drawn from immuneACCESS, this table holds only the in-frame rearrangements with V and J called that TCRdb kept. Clones are partly lost; checked studies trace under half to an unresolved V gene and leave the rest unexplained. The sample table records 150,000 to 200,000 clones; just over 85% of these occur just once. The top ten hold approximately 10% of the sample. Material: peripheral blood, obtained 28 days after the second AZD1222 dose. These receptors all stem from an adult who received the AZD1222 COVID-19 vaccine.

This clone was counted a single time. The V gene is TRBV30, the J gene TRBJ1-2; 7 positions match TRBD1. The CDR3 is 16 amino acids. Germline CDR1 reads GTSNPN; CDR2 reads SVGIG (reference sequence). The CDR3 loop is CAHHKRKGAVNYGYTF. DNA of the CDR3: TGTGCGCACCACAAACGGAAGGGGGCGGTGAACTATGGCTACACCTTC.

The rearrangement uses TRBV28 and TRBJ2-7; D is possibly TRBD2 (7 bases). The CDR3 loop spans 16 amino acids. V was trimmed by 7 bases and J by 4 bases, leaving 23 bases between them. From germline, CDR1 is MDHEN and CDR2 SYDVKM. The CDR3 loop reads CASTPFHRGAGYEQYF. The CDR3 DNA sequence: TGTGCCAGCACCCCCTTCCACCGGGGGGCGGGTTACGAGCAGTACTTC.

V and J are TRBV5-5 and TRBJ1-1; no firm D call. V lost 0 bases, J lost 1 base, and 7 bases lay in between. CDR1 and CDR2 from the germline V gene are SGHKS and YYEKEE (reference sequence). CDR3 length: 14 amino acids. The CDR3, as DNA: TGTGCCAGCAGCTTGGCGTTTAGGAACACTGAAGCTTTCTTT. Protein: CASSLAFRNTEAFF.

The chain joins TRBV11-2 to TRBJ2-3, with D possibly being TRBD2 (5 bases). The V end lost 3 bases, the J end lost 0 bases, and 10 bases lay between the germline ends. Germline-derived CDR1 and CDR2 are SGHAT and FQNNGV. The CDR3 contains 15 residues. Here the CDR3 DNA reads TGTGCCAGCAGCTTGGTACGGACTAGCACAGATACGCAGTATTTT. This codes for CASSLVRTSTDTQYF.

This chain connects TRBV6-6 to TRBJ1-2; 11 nucleotides line up with TRBD1. J lost 3 bases, V lost 6 bases, and 9 bases had no gene match. Germline V gives CDR1 MNHNY, CDR2 SVGAGI (reference sequence). This CDR3 is built from 16 residues. The DNA for the CDR3 is TGTGCCAGCAGCAACATAGGGACAGGGGGTCACTATGGCTACACCTTC. Its translation is CASSNIGTGGHYGYTF.

This chain joins TRBV15 and TRBJ1-1, with 10 bases aligning to TRBD1. CDR3 length equals 18 residues. Trimming cost V 1 base and J 1 base; bases outside gene matches: 9. CDR1 is LNHNV, CDR2 YYDKDF, per germline (reference sequence). CDR3 sequence reads: CATSRVPQTGGENTEAFF. The CDR3 region has the DNA TGTGCCACCAGCAGAGTCCCTCAGACAGGGGGCGAGAACACTGAAGCTTTCTTT. The entire variable domain, with the rest obtained from reference TRBV15 and TRBJ1-1, is as follows: DAMVIQNPRYQVTQFGKPVTLSCSQTLNHNVMYWYQQKSSQAPKLLFHYYDKDFNNEADTPDNFQSRRPNTSFCFLDIRSPGLGDTAMYLCATSRVPQTGGENTEAFFGQGTRLTVV.

The table lists this clone with many counts. CDR3 residues: CAGRLGPNRFGETQYF. The DNA for the CDR3 is TGTGCCGGGCGCCTAGGGCCTAACCGGTTTGGAGAGACCCAGTACTTC. This chain uses TRBV2 with TRBJ2-5; D unresolved. The germline V and J ends were trimmed by 11 bases and 4 bases, with 26 bases remaining between them. In germline, CDR1 is SNHLY, CDR2 FYNNEI. The CDR3 spans 16 residues.

The chain uses TRBV6-1 and TRBJ1-1; D is ambiguous. Trimming took 3 bases from V and 2 from J, leaving 13 bases between them. The CDR3 length is 15 residues. Germline V CDR1 and CDR2: MNHNS, SASEGT. CDR3 bases: TGTGCCAGCAGTGAGTACACCGGGGTTAACACTGAAGCTTTCTTT. Protein sequence: CASSEYTGVNTEAFF.

V is TRBV10-3 and J is TRBJ1-3; no clear D. CDR1 is ENHRY, CDR2 SYGVKD, per germline. V was trimmed by 11 bases and J by 0 bases, leaving 8 bases between them. This CDR3 contains 12 residues. In nucleotides, the CDR3 is TGTGCCGTTCAGAGCTCTGGAAACACCATATATTTT. It yields the protein CAVQSSGNTIYF.

The chain uses TRBV30 and TRBJ1-6; 10 nucleotides agree with TRBD1. Germline CDR1 reads GTSNPN; CDR2 reads SVGIG (reference sequence). This CDR3 is 15 amino acids long. The V gene end was trimmed by 4 bases and the J gene end by 14 bases; junction bases not matched to a gene: 14. CDR3 coding DNA: TGTGCCTGGAACCCAGACAGGGGGCTCCCAAGCACCCTCCACTTT. Its protein is CAWNPDRGLPSTLHF.

J is TRBJ1-5 and V is TRBV6-5; TRBD1 matches 11 bases. Germline lookup yields CDR1 MNHEY and CDR2 SVGAGI. The CDR3 has 15 residues. Germline trimming cut 6 bases from V and 6 bases from J; bases unmatched to any gene: 7. Here the CDR3 DNA reads TGTGCCAGCAGGACGGACAGGGGGCGCCGTCAGCCCCAGCATTTT. Translated: CASRTDRGRRQPQHF.

This chain links TRBV30 with TRBJ2-2; TRBD1 matches 7 bases. The CDR3 consists of 15 residues. Germline assignment: CDR1 GTSNPN and CDR2 SVGIG (reference sequence). V lost 1 base, J lost 5 bases, and 7 bases stayed unmatched. The CDR3 loop reads CAWSGQGRRTGELFF. The CDR3 coding sequence is TGTGCCTGGAGTGGACAGGGAAGAAGAACCGGGGAGCTGTTTTTT. The full variable domain, with the rest looked up from reference TRBV30 and TRBJ2-2, is SQTIHQWPATLVQPVGSPLSLECTVEGTSNPNLYWYRQAAGRGLQLLFYSVGIGQISSEVPQNLSASRPQDRQFILSSKKLLLSDSGFYLCAWSGQGRRTGELFFGEGSRLTVL.

CDR3 sequence: CASRGLPDTQYF. The CDR3, as DNA: TGTGCCAGCAGAGGGTTGCCAGATACGCAGTATTTT. This rearrangement joins TRBV12-3 or TRBV12-4 to TRBJ2-3; D not resolved. CDR3 length: 12 amino acids. The ends were cut back, 6 bases at V and 4 bases at J, with 8 bases in the middle.

This clone was detected once. V is TRBV19 and J is TRBJ1-2; 8 positions match TRBD1. The CDR3 contains 16 residues. V trimming: 3 bases; J trimming: 8 bases; junction bases outside the gene matches: 14. Per germline, CDR1 LNHDA and CDR2 SQIVND (reference sequence). The CDR3 here is CASSIDRTGTDLGYTF. The CDR3 DNA reads TGTGCCAGTAGTATTGACCGGACAGGGACAGACTTGGGCTACACCTTC.

This chain links TRBV5-1 with TRBJ2-5; 7 nucleotides align to TRBD1. The CDR3 is 15 residues long. Germline trimming cut 4 bases from V and 2 bases from J; bases unmatched to any gene: 8. CDR1 is SGHRS, CDR2 YFSETQ, per germline. This chain's CDR3 is CASSPGTEPQETQYF. Here the CDR3 DNA reads TGCGCCAGCAGCCCCGGGACAGAGCCTCAAGAGACCCAGTACTTC.

This clone showed up just once. The chain has TRBV6-1 and TRBJ2-7, with 8 bases that match TRBD2. The J segment lost 4 bases and the V segment lost 1 base, leaving 6 bases of the junction unmatched. CDR1 and CDR2 (germline): MNHNS, SASEGT. The CDR3 runs to 15 residues. DNA for the CDR3: TGTGCCAGCAGTGAAGGGCGGGGGGTTCGATACGAGCAGTACTTC. Its protein is CASSEGRGVRYEQYF.

The sample holds one count of this clone. The rearrangement links TRBV6-1 to TRBJ2-7, with no clear D. Between the trimmed V and J ends, which lost 2 bases and 4 bases, there was a span of 6 bases. The germline CDR1 and CDR2 sequences are MNHNS and SASEGT. The CDR3 loop spans 12 amino acids. CDR3 amino acids: CASSETVYEQYF. In DNA form, the CDR3 reads TGTGCCAGCAGTGAAACGGTATACGAGCAGTACTTC.